These 26 T cell receptor beta chains originate from one sample sequenced in a study of shared clonotypes between healthy human individuals. The method was immunoSEQ multiplex PCR; TCRdb's version includes in-frame clones alone and lacks a portion of them. The data contain more than 2,000,000 clones, over 90% of them singletons. The specimen sequenced was naive CD4+ T cells from PBMCs. The subset: CD45RA+ positively selected. The origin of the receptors is a man aged 18 to 30 in good health. Some clones in this sample may be carry-over from other donors' samples.

The chain joins TRBV29-1 to TRBJ1-3, with D possibly matching TRBD1 (5 bases). The germline V gene encodes CDR1 SQVTM and CDR2 ANQGSEA. Deletions cut 1 base from V and 5 bases from J, with 6 bases between. The CDR3 extends over 12 amino acids. DNA for the CDR3: TGCAGCGTTGAAGGGGGGAGAAACACCATATATTTT. Translated: CSVEGGRNTIYF.

This chain uses TRBV6-5 with TRBJ2-7; D call uncertain. From germline, CDR1 is MNHEY and CDR2 SVGAGI. The ends were cut back, 5 bases at V and 7 bases at J, with 18 bases in the middle. The length of the CDR3 is 14 residues. The CDR3 here is CASSATPSVGEQYF. Here the CDR3 DNA reads TGTGCCAGCAGTGCAACACCGTCGGTCGGGGAGCAGTACTTC.

The chain carries TRBV19 and TRBJ1-5, with D maybe TRBD1 (5 bases). V was trimmed by 3 bases and J by 0 bases, leaving 12 bases between them. Germline lookup yields CDR1 LNHDA and CDR2 SQIVND (reference sequence). There are 16 residues in the CDR3. The DNA for the CDR3 is TGTGCCAGTAGTATTTACGGGACGTCTAGCAATCAGCCCCAGCATTTT. Translated, it gives CASSIYGTSSNQPQHF.

The chain recombines TRBV15 with TRBJ1-3; no firm D call. Germline loops: CDR1 LNHNV, CDR2 YYDKDF (reference sequence). The CDR3 is 17 amino acids. The V gene lost 0 bases and the J gene lost 0 bases, with 12 bases spanning the gap. CDR3 in amino acids: CATSRDQHVTSGNTIYF. In nucleotides, the CDR3 is TGTGCCACCAGCAGAGACCAGCATGTAACCTCTGGAAACACCATATATTTT.

This clone was observed a few times. The CDR3 bases are TGCAGCGTTGTAGGGGTGGAGAACACTGAAGCTTTCTTT. This sequence encodes CSVVGVENTEAFF. The chain couples TRBV29-1 to TRBJ1-1; D may be TRBD1 (5 bases). The germline V gene encodes CDR1 SQVTM and CDR2 ANQGSEA. The CDR3 loop spans 13 amino acids. The V and J ends lost 4 bases and 1 base respectively, with 10 bases between them.

The chain links TRBV7-2 to TRBJ2-3, with 8 positions matching TRBD1. Germline CDR1 reads SGHTA; CDR2 reads FQGNSA. V shed 1 base and J 7 bases; nucleotides not matched to a gene: 10. This CDR3 has 16 residues. The chain's CDR3 is CASSLVWQGARNTQYF. The CDR3 DNA reads as TGTGCCAGCAGCTTAGTTTGGCAGGGGGCAAGGAATACGCAGTATTTT.

Only a few counts were recorded for this clone. The gene calls are TRBV5-1 and TRBJ1-1, with 8 bases aligning to TRBD1. The V gene end was trimmed by 0 bases and the J gene end by 4 bases; junction bases not matched to a gene: 5. Germline V CDR1 and CDR2: SGHRS, YFSETQ. The CDR3 extends over 15 amino acids. The CDR3 region is CASSLADRVGTEAFF. CDR3 sequence (DNA): TGCGCCAGCAGCTTGGCGGACAGGGTCGGCACTGAAGCTTTCTTT.

This clone appeared once. The rearrangement links TRBV27 to TRBJ2-1, with D maybe TRBD2 (5 bases). The V end was cut by 4 bases, the J end by 9 bases, with 19 bases between. The germline V gene encodes CDR1 MNHEY and CDR2 SMNVEV (reference sequence). The CDR3 contains 15 residues. CDR3 loop: CASSSVSLVAAEQFF. CDR3 DNA: TGTGCCAGCAGTTCCGTCTCACTAGTTGCGGCTGAGCAGTTCTTC.

V usage is TRBV5-1 and J usage is TRBJ1-4, with D tentatively TRBD1 (5 bases). CDR1 is SGHRS, CDR2 YFSETQ, per germline. The CDR3 length is 16 residues. Trimming left V 0 bases short and J 8 bases short, with 17 bases between. CDR3 nucleotides: TGCGCCAGCAGCTTGGGGGGCGGGTCAGTATCCGAAAAACTGTTTTTT. It specifies CASSLGGGSVSEKLFF.

The gene calls are TRBV7-9 and TRBJ1-1; D ambiguous. The CDR3 runs 14 residues. Looked up from germline, CDR1 is SEHNR and CDR2 is FQNEAQ (reference sequence). V was trimmed by 1 base and J by 6 bases, leaving 12 bases between them. DNA for the CDR3: TGTGCCAGCAGCTTAGAGCGACCCGGGGCTGAAGCTTTCTTT. Amino acid sequence: CASSLERPGAEAFF. Looking up the rest from reference TRBV7-9 and TRBJ1-1 gives the full variable domain: DTGVSQNPRHKITKRGQNVTFRCDPISEHNRLYWYRQTLGQGPEFLTYFQNEAQLEKSRLLSDRFSAERPKGSFSTLEIQRTEQGDSAMYLCASSLERPGAEAFFGQGTRLTVV.

The chain joins TRBV7-2 to TRBJ2-3; D remains unclear. CDR3 length equals 15 residues. Trimming took 3 bases from V and 1 from J, leaving 11 bases between them. Germline assignment: CDR1 SGHTA and CDR2 FQGNSA. CDR3 bases: TGTGCCAGCAGCTTTGGGTGGGTTGGCACAGATACGCAGTATTTT. Translated: CASSFGWVGTDTQYF.

The chain has TRBV2 and TRBJ2-1; D not resolved. Deletions cut 6 bases from V and 15 bases from J, with 27 bases between. Germline CDR1 is SNHLY and CDR2 is FYNNEI. This CDR3 region has 15 residues. CDR3: CASRGANLIASSSFF. The CDR3 region has the DNA TGTGCCAGCAGAGGAGCTAACCTCATCGCCAGTTCTTCGTTCTTC. Full variable domain (missing parts from reference TRBV2 and TRBJ2-1): EPEVTQTPSHQVTQMGQEVILRCVPISNHLYFYWYRQILGQKVEFLVSFYNNEISEKSEIFDDQFSVERPDGSNFTLKIRSTKLEDSAMYFCASRGANLIASSSFFGPGTRLTVL.

The chain combines TRBV4-3 with TRBJ2-7; TRBD1 agrees at 9 bases. This CDR3 spans 15 amino acids. The V gene's germline CDR1 is LGHNA and CDR2 YSLEER. Losses at the gene ends were 4 bases for V and 2 bases for J; bases not matched to a gene: 6. The CDR3 sequence is CASSPRTGDPYEQYF. In DNA, the CDR3 is TGCGCCAGCAGCCCCCGGACAGGGGACCCCTACGAGCAGTACTTC.

The V and J genes are TRBV28 and TRBJ2-5; D remains ambiguous. CDR3 length: 14 amino acids. Trimming took 4 bases from V and 4 from J, leaving 13 bases between them. Germline CDR1 MDHEN, CDR2 SYDVKM. The CDR3 is CASSSSSTGETQYF. The CDR3 DNA sequence: TGTGCCAGCAGTTCCTCCTCCACGGGAGAGACCCAGTACTTC.

This sequence joins TRBV30 and TRBJ2-3; 13 bases are a match to TRBD2. This CDR3 comprises 17 residues. The J segment lost 0 bases and the V segment lost 3 bases, leaving 6 bases of the junction unmatched. The germline gives CDR1 GTSNPN, CDR2 SVGIG (reference sequence). Here the CDR3 DNA reads TGTGCCTGGAGGGGGACTAGCGGGACTACTAGCACAGATACGCAGTATTTT. Its protein is CAWRGTSGTTSTDTQYF.

This clone was recorded once. V is TRBV4-3 and J is TRBJ2-4; 10 nucleotides align to TRBD1. The CDR3 length is 15 residues. The germline CDR1 and CDR2 sequences are LGHNA and YSLEER. V shed 0 bases and J 9 bases; nucleotides not matched to a gene: 5. The CDR3 region is CASSQETGGWSIQYF. Written as DNA, the CDR3 is TGCGCCAGCAGCCAAGAGACAGGGGGCTGGTCCATTCAGTACTTC.

CDR3 amino acids: CASSGQGLAHQPQHF. The CDR3 DNA is TGTGCCAGCAGTGGACAGGGATTGGCACATCAGCCCCAGCATTTT. J is TRBJ1-5 and V is TRBV6-1; 7 bases line up with TRBD1. Trimming at V came to 4 bases and at J to 5 bases, leaving 8 bases not matched to a gene. The CDR3 sequence is 15 residues long. Germline V gene sequence: CDR1 MNHNS, CDR2 SASEGT.

V and J are TRBV27 and TRBJ2-2; maybe TRBD1 (5 bases). Trimming removed 1 base at V and 1 base at J, with 16 bases between. This CDR3 is 18 amino acids long. The germline CDR1 and CDR2 sequences are MNHEY and SMNVEV (reference sequence). The CDR3 sequence is CASSLFPQQAGNTGELFF. The CDR3 DNA follows: TGTGCCAGCAGTTTATTTCCCCAACAGGCTGGGAACACCGGGGAGCTGTTTTTT.

This rearrangement joins TRBV18 to TRBJ1-1; no clear D. The V end lost 8 bases, the J end lost 6 bases, and 16 bases lay between the germline ends. CDR3 size: 13 residues. Germline CDR1 reads KGHSH; CDR2 reads LQKENI. The CDR3 DNA reads TGTGCCAGCGCAATCGGGTCTTGGGCTGAAGCTTTCTTT. This translates into CASAIGSWAEAFF.

The CDR3 coding sequence is TGTGCCAGCAGCCTCCCTCGCGGTAGCGGGAGGCCGGGGACCGGGGAGCTGTTTTTT. This sequence encodes CASSLPRGSGRPGTGELFF. The chain couples TRBV7-3 to TRBJ2-2; 10 bases map to TRBD2. This CDR3 comprises 19 residues. The ends lost 5 bases at V and 5 bases at J; junction bases unmatched: 17. Germline loops: CDR1 SGHTA, CDR2 FQGTGA. The entire variable domain, with the rest obtained from reference TRBV7-3 and TRBJ2-2, is as follows: GAGVSQTPSNKVTEKGKYVELRCDPISGHTALYWYRQSLGQGPEFLIYFQGTGAADDSGLPNDRFFAVRPEGSVSTLKIQRTERGDSAVYLCASSLPRGSGRPGTGELFFGEGSRLTVL.

This chain joins TRBV11-1 and TRBJ2-7; the match to TRBD2 covers 8 bases. This CDR3 has 14 amino acids. CDR1 and CDR2 (germline): SGHAT, FQDESV (reference sequence). V gave up 5 bases and J gave up 2 bases; unmatched junction bases: 5. The CDR3 DNA is TGTGCCAGCAGCAAGGGACTAGGGACCTACGAGCAGTACTTC. This encodes CASSKGLGTYEQYF.

CDR3 loop: CASSSDPGQGAAFF. The CDR3 bases are TGCGCCAGCAGCTCCGATCCGGGACAGGGAGCGGCTTTCTTT. This chain links TRBV5-1 with TRBJ1-1, with 9 bases aligning to TRBD1. The germline V gene has CDR1 SGHRS and CDR2 YFSETQ. V lost 3 bases and J lost 11; bases outside the gene matches: 11. The CDR3 consists of 14 residues.

The DNA of the CDR3 is TGTGCCAGCAGCTCCGCCCTTGTCGGGGAGCACACTGAAGCTTTCTTT. Translating gives CASSSALVGEHTEAFF. The chain has TRBV7-9 and TRBJ1-1; D is unresolved. Trimming left V 4 bases short and J 3 bases short, with 18 bases between. Germline V gives CDR1 SEHNR, CDR2 FQNEAQ (reference sequence). CDR3 length equals 16 residues.

This rearrangement joins TRBV5-1 to TRBJ2-1; 9 nucleotides align to TRBD1. Germline V gene data show CDR1 as SGHRS and CDR2 as YFSETQ. The CDR3 length is 15 residues. J was trimmed by 7 bases and V by 4 bases; bases with no gene match: 9. In DNA, the CDR3 is TGCGCCAGCAGCGTCGGGACAGGGTCATGGAATGAGCAGTTCTTC. Translating it yields CASSVGTGSWNEQFF.

The chain links TRBV7-9 to TRBJ1-6; D remains ambiguous. V shed 5 bases and J shed 10 bases, with 18 bases lying between them. This CDR3 region has 15 residues. Per germline, CDR1 SEHNR and CDR2 FQNEAQ (reference sequence). The CDR3 loop is CASSENGPGGSPLHF. The CDR3 bases are TGTGCCAGCAGCGAAAATGGCCCAGGCGGGTCACCCCTCCACTTT.

As regards this clone: The sample holds other DNA sequences that translate to the same CDR3. This sequence joins TRBV28 and TRBJ1-5; D remains unclear. The germline V gene encodes CDR1 MDHEN and CDR2 SYDVKM. The CDR3 has 12 residues. V lost 4 bases and J lost 5, with 6 bases in between. This CDR3 reads CASSYGDQPQHF. CDR3 bases: TGTGCCAGCAGTTATGGAGATCAGCCCCAGCATTTT.